This TCR beta chain emerged from a study of blood T cell repertoires in COVID-19. As for the study in general: Sources were T cells, B-cell-depleted T cells, or PBMCs; the material itself was cDNA or gDNA.

The sample holds one count of this clone. Germline V gene lookup returns CDR1 SGHRS and CDR2 YFSETQ. The V end lost 4 bases, the J end lost 2 bases, and 12 bases lay between the germline ends. The CDR3 is 14 amino acids. Sequenced by immunoSEQ multiplex PCR; TCRdb stores in-frame clones only, minus some. Here the sample spans roughly 430,000 clones, around 90% being singletons. This study enrolled people aged roughly 18 to 89 from roughly 22 US geographic areas. Cohort allocation depended upon clinical history that participants reported. Sequencing was done on a sample of PBMCs or T cells enriched from blood (not recorded which). The sequence came from a woman between 40 and 50 years old with acute COVID-19. V usage is TRBV5-1 and J usage is TRBJ1-2; D is unresolved. Here the CDR3 DNA reads TGCGCCAGCAGCCGGTCCGACTTGAACTATGGCTACACCTTC. It specifies CASSRSDLNYGYTF.